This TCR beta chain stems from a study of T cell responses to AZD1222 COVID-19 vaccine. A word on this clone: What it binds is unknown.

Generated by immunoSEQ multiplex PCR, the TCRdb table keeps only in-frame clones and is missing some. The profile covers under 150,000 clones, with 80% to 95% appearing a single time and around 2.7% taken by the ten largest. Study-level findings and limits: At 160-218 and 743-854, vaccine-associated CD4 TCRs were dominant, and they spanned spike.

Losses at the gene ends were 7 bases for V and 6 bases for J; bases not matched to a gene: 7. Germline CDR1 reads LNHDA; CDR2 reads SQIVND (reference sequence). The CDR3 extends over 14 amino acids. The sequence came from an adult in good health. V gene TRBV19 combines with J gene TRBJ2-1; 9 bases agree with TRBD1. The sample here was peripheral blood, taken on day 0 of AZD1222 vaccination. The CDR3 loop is CASKPWDRANEQFF. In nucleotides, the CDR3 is TGTGCCAGTAAACCGTGGGACAGGGCCAATGAGCAGTTCTTC.